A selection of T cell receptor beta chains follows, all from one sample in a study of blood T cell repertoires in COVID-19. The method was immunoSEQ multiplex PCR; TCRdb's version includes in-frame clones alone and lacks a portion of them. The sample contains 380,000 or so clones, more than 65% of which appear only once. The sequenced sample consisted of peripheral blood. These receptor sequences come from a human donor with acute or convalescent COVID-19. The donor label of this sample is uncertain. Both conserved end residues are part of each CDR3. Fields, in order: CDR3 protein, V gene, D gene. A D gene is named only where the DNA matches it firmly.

CATSRSMSSYNEQFF,TRBV15,.
CSAGLGTANEKLFF,TRBV29-1,TRBD1
CASSLFDRYTDTQYF,TRBV28,.
CASSLGKRQGNYGYTF,TRBV5-4,TRBD1
CASSPTRLAENTGELFF,TRBV18,TRBD2
CASSQSRDRGNLYEQYF,TRBV23-1,.
CASTVGRQTYGYTF,TRBV2,.
CASSPQREAVTDTQYF,TRBV18,TRBD2
CASSQTDAGQAFF,TRBV3-1/TRBV3-2,.
CATSRSPRVFNEKLFF,TRBV15,.
CASSWGTATNEKLFF,TRBV5-1,TRBD1
CASSRARGVGELFF,TRBV16,.
CASSPGREYNEQFF,TRBV11-2,.
CSASVHLRGYEQYF,TRBV20-1,.
CASSDHDSLSRNTIYF,TRBV11-2,.
CASSPVGQPHKNTIYF,TRBV18,.
CASSASGTGNPEAFF,TRBV13,TRBD1
CASSFIRRVGANVLTF,TRBV11-2,.
CASSLQRQNTEAFF,TRBV5-1,.
CASSLTGFQDQPQHF,TRBV19,TRBD1
CASSLSRQVNEKLFF,TRBV11-2,.
CASSRVGRSYEQYF,TRBV6-5,.
CASDPGHSSAKTQYF,TRBV5-1,.
CASRLYRESPLHF,TRBV12-3/TRBV12-4,.
CASSARTSGGAEQFF,TRBV18,TRBD2
CASSRNSPLHF,TRBV19,.
CASSLVQGSSGELFF,TRBV5-1,.
CASTDQVQPQHF,TRBV28,.
CASNSGTVYSNQPQHF,TRBV19,TRBD1
CASSSTQGGGSNQPQHF,TRBV7-8,.
CASSELDRKFF,TRBV6-1,TRBD1
CASSLGTALYNEQFF,TRBV5-1,TRBD1
CASSEARAGGRNTEAFF,TRBV6-1,.
CSVYQGYTNYGYTF,TRBV29-1,.
CASKQDYQPQHF,TRBV2,.
CASSRRQANEKLFF,TRBV18,.
CSVEDHSGANVLTF,TRBV29-1,.
CASSGQGSDEQYF,TRBV2,.
CASSQSGRAGNTIYF,TRBV16,.
CASRDRDAPEAFF,TRBV19,TRBD1
CATSRKTMNTGELFF,TRBV15,.
CSVEYREGGYGYTF,TRBV29-1,.
CASSIYREQFF,TRBV19,.
CARNFGTPQGVSYNEQFF,TRBV18,.
CASSGETGGHEQFF,TRBV2,.
CASSPPLGSTGARKLFF,TRBV4-2,.
CASSQDWAVGYEQYF,TRBV14,.
CASRSFNGGPGYNEQFF,TRBV28,.
CASRPGQGGQPQHF,TRBV28,TRBD1